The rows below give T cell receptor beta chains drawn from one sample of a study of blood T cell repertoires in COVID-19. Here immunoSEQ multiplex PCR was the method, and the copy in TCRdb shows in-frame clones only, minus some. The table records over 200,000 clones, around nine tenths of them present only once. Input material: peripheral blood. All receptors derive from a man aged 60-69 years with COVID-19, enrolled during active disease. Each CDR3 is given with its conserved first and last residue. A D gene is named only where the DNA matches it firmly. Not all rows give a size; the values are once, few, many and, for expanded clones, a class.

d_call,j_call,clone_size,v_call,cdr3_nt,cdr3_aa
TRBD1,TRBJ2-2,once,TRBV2,TGTGCCAGCAGCAGACAGGGGGTGACCGGGGAGCTGTTTTTT,CASSRQGVTGELFF
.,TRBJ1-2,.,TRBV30,TGTGCCTGGATGCCCCTCGCGGGCCGGGGCTACACCTTC,CAWMPLAGRGYTF
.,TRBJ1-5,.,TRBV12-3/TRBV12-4,TGTGCCAGCAGATTAGGGAGAGGTAAGCCCCAGCATTTT,CASRLGRGKPQHF
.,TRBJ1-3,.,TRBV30,TGTGCCTGGGGCAGGGGAAACACCATATATTTT,CAWGRGNTIYF
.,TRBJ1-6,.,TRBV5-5,TGTGCCAGCAGCTCCTCAGGGGTGGTGAATTCACCCCTCCACTTT,CASSSSGVVNSPLHF
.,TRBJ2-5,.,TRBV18,TGTGCCAGCTCACCACCGGGCGTCAGGGTTGGTCAAGAGACCCAGTACTTC,CASSPPGVRVGQETQYF
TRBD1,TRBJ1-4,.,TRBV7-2,TGTGCCAGCAGCTTCCAGGGACAGAGGGGTGAAAAACTGTTTTTT,CASSFQGQRGEKLFF
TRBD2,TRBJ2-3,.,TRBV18,TGTGCCAGCTCACCGACCTCCGAGGGGCTAGCGGTAGCGTATTTT,CASSPTSEGLAVAYF
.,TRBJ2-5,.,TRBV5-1,TGCGCCAGCAGCCTGAGGACAGGAGGGCCCCAAGAGACCCAGTACTTC,CASSLRTGGPQETQYF
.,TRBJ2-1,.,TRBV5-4,TGTGCCAGCAGCCATCTCCTCCGTAGCTCCTACAATGAGCAGTTCTTC,CASSHLLRSSYNEQFF
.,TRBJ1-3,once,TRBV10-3,TGTGCCATCAGTGACCTAGAACAGGGTGGAAACACCATATATTTT,CAISDLEQGGNTIYF
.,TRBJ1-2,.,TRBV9,TGTGCCAGCAGCGTAGAAGGGCGGGATGGCTACACCTTC,CASSVEGRDGYTF
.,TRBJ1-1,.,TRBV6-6,TGTGCCAGCAAGCCTGCCGGGGTGAACACTGAAGCTTTCTTT,CASKPAGVNTEAFF
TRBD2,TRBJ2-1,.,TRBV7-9,TGTGCCAGCAGCCGGGGACTAGCGATGGGCTACAATGAGCAGTTCTTC,CASSRGLAMGYNEQFF
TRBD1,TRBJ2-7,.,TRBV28,TGTGCCAGCAGTTCGGGACAGCACTCCTACGAGCAGTACTTC,CASSSGQHSYEQYF
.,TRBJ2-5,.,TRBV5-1,TGCGCCAGCAGCTTGCAGGCAGAAGAGACCCAGTACTTC,CASSLQAEETQYF
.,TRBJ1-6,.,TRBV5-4,TGTGCCAGCAGCTTCCGGGGAGGTAATTCACCCCTCCACTTT,CASSFRGGNSPLHF
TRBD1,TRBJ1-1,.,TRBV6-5,TGTGCCAGCAGTTACGGGACAGCGACGAACACTGAAGCTTTCTTT,CASSYGTATNTEAFF
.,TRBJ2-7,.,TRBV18,TGTGCCAGCTCACCAGCAGGGGTCCCCTACGAGCAGTACTTC,CASSPAGVPYEQYF
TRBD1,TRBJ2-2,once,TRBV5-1,TGCGCCAGCAGCTTGCGGACAGGGGGCGAAGGCGGGGAGCTGTTTTTT,CASSLRTGGEGGELFF
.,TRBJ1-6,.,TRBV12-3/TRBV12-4,TGTGCCAGCACCACAGGGTTAGATTCACCCCTCCACTTT,CASTTGLDSPLHF
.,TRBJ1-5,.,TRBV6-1,TGTGCCAGCAGTGAAGGGTGGGGGCTTAGTCAGCCCCAGCATTTT,CASSEGWGLSQPQHF